This passage covers 15 T cell receptor beta chains from one sample sequenced in a study of blood T cell repertoires in COVID-19. Data came from immunoSEQ multiplex PCR; TCRdb stores just in-frame clones and leaves some out. The table includes about 180,000 clones, 89% detected once. The source material was PBMCs or T cells enriched from blood (not recorded which). The receptors originated from a woman aged 35 to 49 with acute COVID-19.

The V call is TRBV11-2, the J call TRBJ2-5, with TRBD2 as a possible D gene (5 bases). Germline CDR1 SGHAT, CDR2 FQNNGV. Trimming cost V 2 bases and J 2 bases, with 9 bases left between them. The CDR3 totals 14 residues. The CDR3 coding sequence is TGTGCCAGCAGCTTATCCCGGACTCAAGAGACCCAGTACTTC. Its protein product is CASSLSRTQETQYF.

The chain combines TRBV5-1 with TRBJ2-7; 8 nucleotides agree with TRBD1. The V and J ends lost 5 bases and 0 bases, in that order; junction bases with no gene match: 7. Germline loops: CDR1 SGHRS, CDR2 YFSETQ. This CDR3 contains 15 residues. CDR3: CASSRTGPSSYEQYF. The DNA of the CDR3 is TGCGCCAGCAGTCGGACAGGGCCGAGCTCCTACGAGCAGTACTTC.

V gene TRBV7-9 combines with J gene TRBJ1-2; 7 bases line up with TRBD1. V lost 3 bases, J lost 6 bases, and 10 bases stayed unmatched. The CDR3 has 15 residues. Germline loops: CDR1 SEHNR, CDR2 FQNEAQ (reference sequence). Written as DNA, the CDR3 is TGTGCCAGCAGCTTTACAGGGGTTGGGTTTGATGGCTACACCTTC. This codes for CASSFTGVGFDGYTF.

This clone appeared a few times. V gene TRBV3-1 (or the pseudogene TRBV3-2) combines with J gene TRBJ1-4; TRBD1 agrees at 7 bases. V was clipped by 1 base and J by 5 bases; unmatched bases: 7. The CDR3 is 16 residues long. Germline V lookup: CDR1 LGHDT, CDR2 YNNKEL (reference sequence). DNA for the CDR3: TGTGCCAGCAGCCAAGTTACAGGGGCAAAGAATGAAAAACTGTTTTTT. Amino acid sequence: CASSQVTGAKNEKLFF.

The chain carries TRBV4-3 and TRBJ1-5; D is possibly TRBD1 (6 bases). From germline, CDR1 is LGHNA and CDR2 YSLEER. The CDR3 covers 18 residues. The ends were cut back, 4 bases at V and 0 bases at J, with 19 bases in the middle. CDR3 bases: TGCGCCAGCAGCCCCCTCCCTCAGACAGGCTATAGCAATCAGCCCCAGCATTTT. Encoded protein: CASSPLPQTGYSNQPQHF.

J is TRBJ2-3 and V is TRBV19; 8 bases are shared with TRBD2. J was trimmed by 0 bases and V by 3 bases; bases with no gene match: 5. Germline CDR1 LNHDA, CDR2 SQIVND (reference sequence). The CDR3 sequence is 16 residues long. In DNA, the CDR3 is TGTGCCAGTAGTATCTATAGCGGGATGAGCACAGATACGCAGTATTTT. It specifies CASSIYSGMSTDTQYF.

The chain carries TRBV5-6 and TRBJ1-1; no firm D call. Germline V gene sequence: CDR1 SGHDT, CDR2 YYEEEE. V shed 5 bases and J shed 5 bases, with 7 bases lying between them. This CDR3 spans 11 amino acids. The CDR3, as DNA: TGTGCCAGCAGTGTGACAACTGAAGCTTTCTTT. It is translated as CASSVTTEAFF. The full variable domain, with the rest looked up from reference TRBV5-6 and TRBJ1-1, is DAGVTQSPTHLIKTRGQQVTLRCSPKSGHDTVSWYQQALGQGPQFIFQYYEEEERQRGNFPDRFSGHQFPNYSSELNVNALLLGDSALYLCASSVTTEAFFGQGTRLTVV.

The chain carries TRBV19 and TRBJ1-1, with D perhaps matching TRBD1 (6 bases). The CDR3 length is 15 residues. Deletions cut 7 bases from V and 2 bases from J, with 17 bases between. CDR1 and CDR2 (germline): LNHDA, SQIVND (reference sequence). CDR3 region: CASTAWGHANTEAFF. The CDR3 DNA reads as TGTGCCAGTACTGCCTGGGGGCATGCAAACACTGAAGCTTTCTTT.

The chain employs TRBV9 and TRBJ2-3; 11 bases fit TRBD2. The germline V gene encodes CDR1 SGDLS and CDR2 YYNGEE. The CDR3 contains 16 residues. The V and J ends lost 3 bases and 4 bases, in that order; junction bases with no gene match: 7. CDR3 region: CASSASLAGVADTQYF. In DNA, the CDR3 is TGTGCCAGCAGCGCTTCACTAGCGGGAGTAGCAGATACGCAGTATTTT.

Turning to this clone: This specimen includes other DNA sequences encoding the same CDR3. V and J are TRBV3-1 (or the pseudogene TRBV3-2) and TRBJ2-3; 8 bases match TRBD2. Trimming at V came to 1 base and at J to 3 bases, leaving 3 bases not matched to a gene. The V gene's germline CDR1 is LGHDT and CDR2 YNNKEL (reference sequence). The CDR3 runs 15 residues. CDR3 bases: TGTGCCAGCAGCCAAGTGGCGGGAGGAACAGATACGCAGTATTTT. Protein sequence: CASSQVAGGTDTQYF.

The DNA of the CDR3 is TGTGCCAGCAGACCCCTACAGGGGGCAGGTGAGACCCAGTACTTC. Protein sequence: CASRPLQGAGETQYF. This rearrangement joins TRBV28 to TRBJ2-5; 9 bases match TRBD1. Germline V gene lookup returns CDR1 MDHEN and CDR2 SYDVKM. The CDR3 has 15 residues. The V gene end was trimmed by 6 bases and the J gene end by 5 bases; junction bases not matched to a gene: 10.

The V gene is TRBV12-3 or TRBV12-4, the J gene TRBJ1-1; TRBD1 is a possible D gene (6 bases). Trimming took 3 bases from V and 7 from J, leaving 12 bases between them. The CDR3 length is 13 residues. This CDR3 is CASSFSGADEAFF. The CDR3 bases are TGTGCCAGCAGTTTTTCAGGGGCCGATGAAGCTTTCTTT.

The chain carries TRBV6-6 and TRBJ2-1, with TRBD2 matching over 7 bases. J was trimmed by 3 bases and V by 2 bases; bases with no gene match: 1. The CDR3 totals 14 residues. Per the germline V gene, CDR1 is MNHNY and CDR2 is SVGAGI (reference sequence). CDR3 residues: CASSYRGGYNEQFF. The DNA for the CDR3 is TGTGCCAGCAGTTACCGCGGGGGCTACAATGAGCAGTTCTTC.

This clone was detected only once. The chain combines TRBV29-1 with TRBJ1-1, with D hard to call. The CDR3 length is 13 residues. The ends were cut back, 4 bases at V and 0 bases at J, with 9 bases in the middle. Germline V gene sequence: CDR1 SQVTM, CDR2 ANQGSEA. The CDR3 sequence: CSVGPGMNTEAFF. The CDR3 region has the DNA TGCAGCGTTGGACCCGGGATGAACACTGAAGCTTTCTTT.

The sample holds many counts of this clone. CDR3 sequence reads: CASSQDLTSGRRETQYF. In DNA form, the CDR3 reads TGTGCCAGCAGCCAAGATCTGACTAGCGGGAGGAGGGAGACCCAGTACTTC. The chain has TRBV3-1 (or the pseudogene TRBV3-2) and TRBJ2-5; 13 bases are shared with TRBD2. This CDR3 contains 17 residues. The V segment lost 0 bases and the J segment 5 bases; nucleotides outside the gene matches: 6. Germline V gives CDR1 LGHDT, CDR2 YNNKEL (reference sequence).